Following are 16 T cell receptor beta chains from one sample sequenced in a study of blood T cell repertoires in COVID-19. TCRdb keeps only in-frame clones here, not all; method: immunoSEQ multiplex PCR. Of fewer than 55,000 clones listed, roughly four fifths are singletons. Sequenced sample: peripheral blood. Receptor source: a woman aged 60 to 75 with acute or convalescent COVID-19.

The gene calls are TRBV28 and TRBJ2-5; 7 bases are a match to TRBD1. V trimming: 6 bases; J trimming: 1 base; junction bases outside the gene matches: 5. From germline, CDR1 is MDHEN and CDR2 SYDVKM. The CDR3 is 14 amino acids. Here the CDR3 DNA reads TGTGCCAGCAGGCTGGGACAGATCCAAGAGACCCAGTACTTC. Encoded protein: CASRLGQIQETQYF.

The CDR3 DNA sequence: TGTGCCAGCAGTACGGGACAGAACAGGATCTATGGCTACACCTTC. The encoded protein is CASSTGQNRIYGYTF. The genes are TRBV5-4 and TRBJ1-2, with 7 bases matching TRBD1. The germline CDR1 and CDR2 sequences are SGHNT and YYREEE (reference sequence). The V gene end was trimmed by 5 bases and the J gene end by 4 bases; junction bases not matched to a gene: 11. The CDR3 length is 15 residues.

J is TRBJ1-1 and V is TRBV28; D may be TRBD1 (6 bases). Germline loops: CDR1 MDHEN, CDR2 SYDVKM. V lost 3 bases, J lost 6 bases, and 11 bases lay in between. There are 13 residues in the CDR3. The DNA for the CDR3 is TGTGCCAGCAGTTTGGGGGCAGGCGCTGAAGCTTTCTTT. Amino acid sequence: CASSLGAGAEAFF.

This sequence joins TRBV19 and TRBJ2-1; maybe TRBD1 (6 bases). CDR3 length: 18 residues. V lost 1 base to trimming and J lost 2 bases, with 18 bases between them. CDR1 is LNHDA, CDR2 SQIVND, per germline (reference sequence). The CDR3: CASSIVRGHGVTYNEQFF. In nucleotides, the CDR3 is TGTGCCAGTAGTATAGTCCGGGGACATGGAGTAACCTACAATGAGCAGTTCTTC.

In DNA, the CDR3 is TGTGCCAGCAGTTACGACAGGAGCTCCTACAATGAGCAGTTCTTC. Its protein is CASSYDRSSYNEQFF. V and J are TRBV6-5 and TRBJ2-1; weak D call: TRBD1 (6 bases). CDR3 length: 15 residues. Trimming left V 2 bases short and J 0 bases short, with 8 bases between. CDR1 MNHEY and CDR2 SVGAGI come from the germline V gene.

This chain links TRBV9 with TRBJ1-4, with 8 bases that match TRBD1. Trimming cost V 4 bases and J 8 bases; bases outside gene matches: 22. The germline gives CDR1 SGDLS, CDR2 YYNGEE. The CDR3 runs to 19 residues. The CDR3 loop is CASSSPPGGFPANGEKLFF. CDR3 DNA sequence: TGTGCCAGCAGCTCCCCCCCAGGGGGCTTCCCCGCGAATGGAGAAAAACTGTTTTTT.

This clone was seen more than once but under ten times. This sequence joins TRBV19 and TRBJ1-5; TRBD1 is a possible D gene (6 bases). This CDR3 is built from 17 residues. V shed 9 bases and J shed 0 bases, with 21 bases lying between them. Germline V gives CDR1 LNHDA, CDR2 SQIVND (reference sequence). CDR3 sequence (DNA): TGTGCCAGCGTCCTGGGCAGGGGACCCTATAGCAATCAGCCCCAGCATTTT. This translates into CASVLGRGPYSNQPQHF.

The V and J genes are TRBV7-2 and TRBJ1-1; tentative D call: TRBD1 (6 bases). This CDR3 is built from 14 residues. V was clipped by 3 bases and J by 4 bases, with 12 bases between them. Germline assignment: CDR1 SGHTA and CDR2 FQGNSA. CDR3: CASSFWGLSTEAFF. The CDR3 bases are TGTGCCAGCAGCTTCTGGGGGCTGAGCACTGAAGCTTTCTTT.

The rearrangement joins TRBV5-1 to TRBJ2-5; 14 bases agree with TRBD2. The V gene's germline CDR1 is SGHRS and CDR2 YFSETQ. This CDR3 is built from 16 residues. Germline trimming cut 4 bases from V and 4 bases from J; bases unmatched to any gene: 6. CDR3 DNA: TGCGCCAGCAGCATAGGGACTAGCGGGAGTGGAGAGACCCAGTACTTC. Encoded protein: CASSIGTSGSGETQYF.

The chain uses TRBV9 and TRBJ2-1, with D possibly being TRBD2 (5 bases). This CDR3 has 15 amino acids. The germline V and J ends were trimmed by 0 bases and 6 bases, with 13 bases remaining between them. Germline V gene sequence: CDR1 SGDLS, CDR2 YYNGEE. This CDR3 is CASSVGTLSGNEQFF. In DNA form, the CDR3 reads TGTGCCAGCAGCGTAGGGACTCTTTCCGGCAATGAGCAGTTCTTC. The full variable domain, rest sourced from reference TRBV9 and TRBJ2-1, is DSGVTQTPKHLITATGQRVTLRCSPRSGDLSVYWYQQSLDQGLQFLIQYYNGEERAKGNILERFSAQQFPDLHSELNLSSLELGDSALYFCASSVGTLSGNEQFFGPGTRLTVL.

The V and J genes are TRBV5-1 and TRBJ1-6, with D tentatively TRBD1 (5 bases). Looked up from germline, CDR1 is SGHRS and CDR2 is YFSETQ. The CDR3 has 14 residues. Trimming pared 2 bases from V and 4 bases from J, leaving 7 bases between. CDR3 loop: CASSFTGYNSPLHF. CDR3 DNA sequence: TGCGCCAGCAGCTTTACAGGTTATAATTCACCCCTCCACTTT. The full variable domain, with the rest looked up from reference TRBV5-1 and TRBJ1-6, is KAGVTQTPRYLIKTRGQQVTLSCSPISGHRSVSWYQQTPGQGLQFLFEYFSETQRNKGNFPGRFSGRQFSNSRSEMNVSTLELGDSALYLCASSFTGYNSPLHFGNGTRLTVT.

The chain couples TRBV19 to TRBJ1-2; weak D call: TRBD1 (5 bases). Trimming pared 7 bases from V and 8 bases from J, leaving 17 bases between. The germline CDR1 and CDR2 sequences are LNHDA and SQIVND (reference sequence). This CDR3 has 13 residues. The CDR3 sequence: CASTPPRSGGYTF. Here the CDR3 DNA reads TGTGCCAGTACCCCACCCAGGTCAGGGGGCTACACCTTC.

The chain has TRBV24-1 and TRBJ2-2; 7 bases are a match to TRBD1. Trimming at V came to 3 bases and at J to 1 base, leaving 4 bases not matched to a gene. This CDR3 region has 16 residues. Germline loops: CDR1 KGHDR, CDR2 SFDVKD. CDR3 nucleotide sequence: TGTGCCACCAGTGATGTCGGGACAGAGAACACCGGGGAGCTGTTTTTT. Its translation: CATSDVGTENTGELFF.

Only one count was recorded for this clone. The gene calls are TRBV19 and TRBJ2-7; 9 nucleotides agree with TRBD2. The CDR3 consists of 15 residues. CDR1 LNHDA and CDR2 SQIVND come from the germline V gene (reference sequence). V gave up 2 bases and J gave up 5 bases; unmatched junction bases: 7. CDR3 in DNA: TGTGCCAGTAGTATAAGCGGGAGGATCGCCGACGAGCAGTACTTC. Translating it yields CASSISGRIADEQYF.

The rearrangement uses TRBV6-5 and TRBJ1-2; 10 bases are shared with TRBD1. The CDR3 length is 15 residues. With 7 bases clipped from V and 4 bases from J, the junction kept 9 bases outside the gene matches. Germline V gene data show CDR1 as MNHEY and CDR2 as SVGAGI. The CDR3 spells CASTVLTGGGYGYTF. The CDR3 region has the DNA TGTGCCAGCACCGTATTGACAGGGGGCGGCTATGGCTACACCTTC.

CDR3 coding DNA: TGTGCCAGCAGCCCTAATGAGTCCCATAACTATGGCTACACCTTC. Its translation is CASSPNESHNYGYTF. The chain couples TRBV9 to TRBJ1-2, with no clear D. Germline V gene sequence: CDR1 SGDLS, CDR2 YYNGEE. V lost 4 bases, J lost 1 base, and 14 bases lay in between. The CDR3 consists of 15 residues.